Listed below are T cell receptor beta chains from one sample, sequenced in a study of CD8 T cells in ankylosing spondylitis. TCRdb recomputed calls from the 5' RACE reads with MiXCR, one row per CDR3 protein. The table records around 27,000 distinct CDR3 sequences, about 2.5% of them present only once. The sequencing input was blood, either unsorted or a sorted T cell fraction (not recorded which). The receptors were gathered from a female donor with ankylosing spondylitis or in good health (not recorded which). The CDR3 runs from the conserved cysteine through the conserved F or W. D genes are given only for firm matches. The size of a clone is reported for some rows only, either as once, few or many, or as a class for expanded clones.

d_gene	j_gene	abundance	v_gene	CDR3nt	CDR3aa
-	TRBJ1-5	many	TRBV9	TGTGCCAGCAGCGTAGGGGACACCAATCAGCCCCAGCATTTT	CASSVGDTNQPQHF
-	TRBJ2-1	many	TRBV9	TGTGCCAGCAGCGTGCGGGCTAGCACCTCCTACAATGAGCAGTTCTTC	CASSVRASTSYNEQFF
-	TRBJ2-5	many	TRBV9	TGTGCCAGCAGCACCCGGAGAGTCGAGACCCAGTACTTC	CASSTRRVETQYF
-	TRBJ2-6	many	TRBV9	TGTGCCAGCAGCGTAACCTTGGGAAATCGGGGGTCGGGGGCCAACGTCCTGACTTTC	CASSVTLGNRGSGANVLTF
-	TRBJ2-1	many	TRBV9	TGTGCCAGCAGCGTAGAAACATACGGTGAGCAGTTCTTC	CASSVETYGEQFF
-	TRBJ2-6	many	TRBV9	TGTGCCAGCAGCCCGGTCCGGGTCCAGAGGGCCAACGTCCTGACTTTC	CASSPVRVQRANVLTF
TRBD2	TRBJ2-5	many	TRBV9	TGTGCCAGCAGCGTCGGGGGGGCCGATGAGACCCAGTACTTC	CASSVGGADETQYF
-	TRBJ2-3	-	TRBV9	TGTGCCAGCAGCGTGAGAGATACGCAGTATTTT	CASSVRDTQYF
TRBD2	TRBJ2-2	many	TRBV9	TGTGCCAGCAGCGTAATTCTAGCGGGTGGCACCGGGGAGCTGTTTTTT	CASSVILAGGTGELFF
-	TRBJ1-6	-	TRBV9	TGTGCCAGCAGCGAAACCCTATCCAATTCACCCCTCCACTTT	CASSETLSNSPLHF
-	TRBJ2-1	many	TRBV9	TGTGCCAGCAGCGCCGACAATGAGCAGTTCTTC	CASSADNEQFF
-	TRBJ1-1	many	TRBV9	TGTGCCAGCAGCGTAGTGAGAAGTGGGTACACTGAAGCTTTCTTT	CASSVVRSGYTEAFF
TRBD2	TRBJ2-1	many	TRBV9	TGTGCCAGCAGCGTAGAGGGAGGACTAGCGGCGAAGTACTCCTACAATGAGCAGTTCTTC	CASSVEGGLAAKYSYNEQFF
-	TRBJ2-7	many	TRBV9	TGTGCCAGCAGCTCCCCTTCCCGAGCAAGCGAGCAGTACTTC	CASSSPSRASEQYF
TRBD2	TRBJ2-3	many	TRBV9	TGTGCCAGCAGCCCTACTAGCGGGGGGGATACAGATACGCAGTATTTT	CASSPTSGGDTDTQYF
TRBD1	TRBJ2-5	many	TRBV9	TGTGCCAGCAGCGTTACTTTTAACAGGGGAGAGACCCAGTACTTC	CASSVTFNRGETQYF
TRBD2	TRBJ2-3	many	TRBV9	TGTGCCAGCAGCGCCCTAGCGGGGGGGGGGACAGATACGCAGTATTTT	CASSALAGGGTDTQYF
TRBD2	TRBJ2-1	many	TRBV9	TGTGCCAGCAGCCCTCGGGGACTAGCGGGAGGGCATGAGCAGTTCTTC	CASSPRGLAGGHEQFF
TRBD2	TRBJ2-7	many	TRBV9	TGTGCCAGCAGCACTCGACTAGCGGGGGTCTACGAGCAGTACTTC	CASSTRLAGVYEQYF
-	TRBJ2-3	many	TRBV9	TGTGCCAGCAGCCCCCTAATGGCAGGGTGGGATACGCAGTATTTT	CASSPLMAGWDTQYF
-	TRBJ2-2	many	TRBV9	TGTGCCAGCAGCCGCTGGGGCCCGGACACCGGGGAGCTGTTTTTT	CASSRWGPDTGELFF
-	TRBJ1-1	many	TRBV9	TGTGCCAGCAGCGTAGGTTTACAGGACACTGAAGCTTTCTTT	CASSVGLQDTEAFF
TRBD2	TRBJ2-1	many	TRBV9	TGTGCCAGCAGCGCCGCCATAGCGGGAGGTGCCTTGGATGAGCAGTTCTTC	CASSAAIAGGALDEQFF
-	TRBJ2-5	many	TRBV9	TGTGCCAGCAGCGTAGGTAATAGCGTAAGATCAGAGACCCAGTACTTC	CASSVGNSVRSETQYF
-	TRBJ2-7	many	TRBV9	TGTGCCAGCAGCGTAGACAGGGACTACGAGCAGTACTTC	CASSVDRDYEQYF
-	TRBJ1-1	many	TRBV9	TGTGCCAGCAGCGTAGGCTGGGGAATGAACACTGAAGCTTTCTTT	CASSVGWGMNTEAFF
-	TRBJ2-1	many	TRBV9	TGTGCCAGCAGCGTATTGGGGTGGGGGCCCAACAATGAGCAGTTCTTC	CASSVLGWGPNNEQFF
-	TRBJ1-1	many	TRBV9	TGTGCCAGCAGCGTAGGGGGGGGATCGGCTTTCTTT	CASSVGGGSAFF
TRBD2	TRBJ2-5	many	TRBV9	TGTGCCAGCAGCCCCCGGGTTAGCGGGGGAGAGACCCAGTACTTC	CASSPRVSGGETQYF